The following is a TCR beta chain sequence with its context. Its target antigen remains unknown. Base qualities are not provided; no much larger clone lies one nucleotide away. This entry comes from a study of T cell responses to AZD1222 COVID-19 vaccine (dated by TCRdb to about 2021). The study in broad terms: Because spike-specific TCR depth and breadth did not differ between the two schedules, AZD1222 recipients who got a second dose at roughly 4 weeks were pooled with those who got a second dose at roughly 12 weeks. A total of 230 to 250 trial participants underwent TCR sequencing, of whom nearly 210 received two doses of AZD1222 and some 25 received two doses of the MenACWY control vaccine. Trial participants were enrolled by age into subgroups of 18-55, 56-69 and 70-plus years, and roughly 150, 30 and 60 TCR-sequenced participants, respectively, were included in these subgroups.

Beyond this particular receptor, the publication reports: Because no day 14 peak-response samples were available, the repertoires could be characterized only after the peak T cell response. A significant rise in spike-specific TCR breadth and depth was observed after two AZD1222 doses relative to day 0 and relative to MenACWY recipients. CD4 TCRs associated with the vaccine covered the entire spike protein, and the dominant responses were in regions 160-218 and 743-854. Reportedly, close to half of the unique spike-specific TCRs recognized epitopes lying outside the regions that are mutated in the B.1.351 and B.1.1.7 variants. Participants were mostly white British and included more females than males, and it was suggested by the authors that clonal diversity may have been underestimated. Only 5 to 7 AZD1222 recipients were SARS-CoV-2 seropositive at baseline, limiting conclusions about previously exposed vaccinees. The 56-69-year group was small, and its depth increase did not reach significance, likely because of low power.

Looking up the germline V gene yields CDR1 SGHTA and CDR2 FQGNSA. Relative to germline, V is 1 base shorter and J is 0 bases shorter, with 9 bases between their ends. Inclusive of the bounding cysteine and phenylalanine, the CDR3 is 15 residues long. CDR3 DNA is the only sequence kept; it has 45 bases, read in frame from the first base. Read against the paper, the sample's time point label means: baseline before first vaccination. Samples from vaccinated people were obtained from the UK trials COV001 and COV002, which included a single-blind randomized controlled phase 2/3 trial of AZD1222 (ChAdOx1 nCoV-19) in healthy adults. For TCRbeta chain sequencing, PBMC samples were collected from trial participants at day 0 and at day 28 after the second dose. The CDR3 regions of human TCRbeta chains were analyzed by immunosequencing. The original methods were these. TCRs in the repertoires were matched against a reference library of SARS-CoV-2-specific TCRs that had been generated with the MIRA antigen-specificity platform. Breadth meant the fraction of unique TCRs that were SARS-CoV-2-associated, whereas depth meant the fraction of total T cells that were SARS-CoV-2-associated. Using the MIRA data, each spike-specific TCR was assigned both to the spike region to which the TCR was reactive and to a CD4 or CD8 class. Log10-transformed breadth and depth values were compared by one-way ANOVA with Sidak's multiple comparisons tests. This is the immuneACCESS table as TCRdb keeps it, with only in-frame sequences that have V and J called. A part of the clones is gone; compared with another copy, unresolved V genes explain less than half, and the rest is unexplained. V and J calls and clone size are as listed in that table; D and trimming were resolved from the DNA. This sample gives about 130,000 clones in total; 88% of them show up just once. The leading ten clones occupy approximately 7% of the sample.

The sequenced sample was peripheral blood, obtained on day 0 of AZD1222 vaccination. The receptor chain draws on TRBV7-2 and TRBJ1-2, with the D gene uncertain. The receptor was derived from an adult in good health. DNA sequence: TGTGCCAGCAGCTTAGAAGCCCAGCCTAACTATGGCTACACCTTC. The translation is CASSLEAQPNYGYTF.